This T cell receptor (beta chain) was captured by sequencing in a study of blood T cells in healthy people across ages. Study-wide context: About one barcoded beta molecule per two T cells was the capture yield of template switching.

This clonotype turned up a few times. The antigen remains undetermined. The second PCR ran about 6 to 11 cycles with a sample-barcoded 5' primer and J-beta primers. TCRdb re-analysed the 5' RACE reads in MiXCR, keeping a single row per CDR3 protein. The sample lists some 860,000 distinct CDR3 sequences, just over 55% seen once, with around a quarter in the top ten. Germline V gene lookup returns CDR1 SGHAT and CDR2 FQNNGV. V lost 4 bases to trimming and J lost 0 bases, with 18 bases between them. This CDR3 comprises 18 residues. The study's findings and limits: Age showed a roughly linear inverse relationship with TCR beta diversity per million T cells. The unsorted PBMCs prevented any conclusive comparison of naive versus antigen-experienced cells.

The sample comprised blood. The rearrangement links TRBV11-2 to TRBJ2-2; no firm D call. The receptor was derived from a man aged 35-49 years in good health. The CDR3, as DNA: TGTGCCAGCAGCTCGAAACGGTTTAGACTGACGAACACCGGGGAGCTGTTTTTT. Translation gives CASSSKRFRLTNTGELFF.